These 25 T cell receptor beta chains were all obtained from the same sample, sequenced in a study of T-cell reconstitution after alpha-beta-depleted transplantation in children. As it was prepared, the TCRbeta library received unique molecular identifiers. MiXCR, run by TCRdb on the PCR reads, gives a single entry per CDR3 protein. The sample lists 250,000 to 300,000 distinct CDR3 sequences; 11% were seen once. The sample here was peripheral blood, taken 180 days after TCRalphabeta/CD19-depleted stem cell transplant. These receptors were obtained from a male patient aged 2-15 years who had a stem cell transplant for chronic granulomatous disease, so the T cells may come from the graft donor.

This clonotype has ten or more counts. V and J are TRBV18 and TRBJ1-3; TRBD1 matches at 10 bases. Looked up from germline, CDR1 is KGHSH and CDR2 is LQKENI. The CDR3 runs to 17 residues. The ends lost 0 bases at V and 1 base at J; junction bases unmatched: 3. The CDR3 protein is CASSPPWDRGSGNTIYF. The DNA for the CDR3 is TGTGCCAGCTCACCACCGTGGGACAGGGGTTCTGGAAACACCATATATTTT.

This clonotype has a count of ten or more. V usage is TRBV20-1 and J usage is TRBJ2-5; D may be TRBD2 (5 bases). The CDR3 is made up of 15 amino acids. V lost 4 bases and J 2 bases, leaving 17 bases between the germline ends. Germline-derived CDR1 and CDR2 are DFQATT and SNEGSKA (reference sequence). CDR3 region: CSAIDLLGVQETQYF. In DNA form, the CDR3 reads TGCAGTGCTATCGACCTACTGGGAGTTCAAGAGACCCAGTACTTC.

In this sample, this clonotype turned up many times. The chain combines TRBV12-3 or TRBV12-4 with TRBJ1-1, with D hard to call. The CDR3 consists of 13 residues. V dropped 5 bases and J dropped 6 bases, with 13 bases sitting between them. The CDR3 nucleotides are TGTGCCAGCAGTCCTACCTCAGCTCCTGAAGCTTTCTTT. Translated, it gives CASSPTSAPEAFF.

This clonotype was picked up many times. This chain's CDR3 is CASSLGTIRQETQYF. CDR3 nucleotide sequence: TGCGCCAGCAGCTTGGGGACAATACGCCAAGAGACCCAGTACTTC. The chain carries TRBV5-1 and TRBJ2-5, with a possible D match to TRBD1 (5 bases). CDR3 size: 15 residues. Germline CDR1 SGHRS, CDR2 YFSETQ. The V and J ends lost 0 bases and 1 base respectively, with 10 bases between them.

At least ten counts were recorded for this clonotype. The V call is TRBV12-3 or TRBV12-4, the J call TRBJ2-7; D assignment may be TRBD1 or TRBD2 (6 bases each). The CDR3 runs 15 residues. V was shortened by 3 bases and J by 2 bases, with 14 bases between the two germline ends. The CDR3 nucleotides read TGTGCCAGCAGTTTTAGGCGGGACAAAGCCTACGAGCAGTACTTC. It encodes CASSFRRDKAYEQYF.

Regarding this clonotype: With a much larger clone just one base away, this may be a read error. The J gene is TRBJ2-5, the V gene TRBV12-3 or TRBV12-4, with D tentatively TRBD1 or TRBD2 (5 bases each). The V end lost 0 bases, the J end lost 5 bases, and 22 bases lay between the germline ends. The CDR3 is made up of 18 amino acids. CDR3 amino acids: CASSLAGASRRDFETQYF. CDR3 DNA sequence: TGTGCCAGCAGTTTAGCAGGGGCTAGCAGGAGAGATTTTGAGACCCAGTACTTC.

There are many counts of this clonotype. This sequence joins TRBV15 and TRBJ2-1, with D unclear. Germline V lookup: CDR1 LNHNV, CDR2 YYDKDF (reference sequence). V lost 6 bases, J lost 1 base, and 10 bases lay in between. The CDR3 is 14 residues long. The chain's CDR3 is CATREPGSYNEQFF. In DNA form, the CDR3 reads TGTGCCACCAGGGAACCCGGGTCCTACAATGAGCAGTTCTTC.

This clonotype was observed many times. The gene calls are TRBV20-1 and TRBJ1-1, with 7 bases aligning to TRBD1. The J segment lost 4 bases and the V segment lost 0 bases, leaving 14 bases of the junction unmatched. Germline V lookup: CDR1 DFQATT, CDR2 SNEGSKA (reference sequence). The CDR3 consists of 17 residues. This chain's CDR3 is CSARDPGGRGGGTEAFF. Here the CDR3 DNA reads TGCAGTGCTAGAGATCCTGGGGGCAGGGGGGGCGGCACTGAAGCTTTCTTT.

This clonotype was observed at least ten times. This sequence joins TRBV28 and TRBJ2-2; D unresolved. The CDR3 length is 15 residues. Germline assignment: CDR1 MDHEN and CDR2 SYDVKM. The V and J ends lost 2 bases and 3 bases respectively, with 10 bases between them. CDR3 in amino acids: CASSLLSIYTGELFF. The CDR3 DNA follows: TGTGCCAGCAGTTTACTTTCCATTTACACCGGGGAGCTGTTTTTT.

This clonotype was detected ten times or more. Since the CDR3 does not end with the conserved phenylalanine or tryptophan, this likely comes from a read error. The DNA is left out, because the CDR3 cannot be placed on it with certainty; the CDR3 is given as TCRdb lists it. The J gene is TRBJ2-5, the V gene TRBV28; the D call TRBD1 from the table was never checked on the DNA. Counting both end residues, the CDR3 totals 12 amino acids. Germline assignment: CDR1 MDHEN and CDR2 SYDVKM. CDR3 loop: CASSLSLPPLEL.

This clonotype was counted ten times or more. The rearrangement links TRBV6-1 to TRBJ2-5, with D perhaps being TRBD1 or TRBD2 (6 bases each). CDR1 and CDR2 (germline): MNHNS, SASEGT. The V gene lost 3 bases and the J gene lost 1 base, with 15 bases spanning the gap. The CDR3 length is 16 residues. CDR3 nucleotide sequence: TGTGCCAGCAGTGATGGTTGGGGGGCGATCCAAGAGACCCAGTACTTC. Translating gives CASSDGWGAIQETQYF.

At least ten counts were recorded for this clonotype. The V and J genes are TRBV28 and TRBJ1-6; no definite D call. Trimming cost V 0 bases and J 9 bases, with 18 bases left between them. Germline assignment: CDR1 MDHEN and CDR2 SYDVKM. CDR3 length equals 17 residues. The CDR3 sequence is CASSLWVGLPPGSPLHF. CDR3 sequence (DNA): TGTGCCAGCAGTTTATGGGTCGGCCTCCCGCCCGGTTCACCCCTCCACTTT.

For this clonotype: A much larger clone lies a single base off, so this may be a read error. V is TRBV5-1 and J is TRBJ2-6; D remains unclear. Germline CDR1 is SGHRS and CDR2 is YFSETQ. V lost 4 bases and J lost 4, with 12 bases in between. The CDR3 spans 15 residues. DNA of the CDR3: TGCGCCAGCAGCCTTTGGTCGGCCGGGGCCAACGTCCTGACTTTC. It yields the protein CASSLWSAGANVLTF.

This clonotype appeared many times. The V and J genes are TRBV7-8 and TRBJ2-7; 7 bases are shared with TRBD1. CDR1 SGHVS and CDR2 FQNEAQ come from the germline V gene. V dropped 5 bases and J dropped 0; count of bases not matched to a gene: 4. This CDR3 has 14 amino acids. The CDR3, as DNA: TGTGCCAGCAGCCGACGGGACAGCTCCTACGAGCAGTACTTC. Protein sequence: CASSRRDSSYEQYF.

Ten or more counts support this clonotype. The J gene is TRBJ1-5, the V gene TRBV12-3 or TRBV12-4; the D is unclear. The CDR3 spans 14 residues. The V and J ends lost 3 bases and 3 bases respectively, with 9 bases between them. The CDR3 nucleotides read TGTGCCAGCAGTTTTTCGGGCGCCAATCAGCCCCAGCATTTT. Protein: CASSFSGANQPQHF.

This clonotype was recorded at least ten times. The gene calls are TRBV28 and TRBJ1-2, with 11 bases that match TRBD1. Losses at the gene ends were 3 bases for V and 6 bases for J; bases not matched to a gene: 21. The CDR3 extends over 20 amino acids. Germline V CDR1 and CDR2: MDHEN, SYDVKM. CDR3 coding DNA: TGTGCCAGCAGTTTTTCGGCCGGGGCTCGGACAGGGGGCGCCTATAATGGCTACACCTTC. It specifies CASSFSAGARTGGAYNGYTF.

This clonotype has at least ten counts. The V and J genes are TRBV6-2 or TRBV6-3 and TRBJ2-2; D remains ambiguous. The CDR3 runs 13 residues. Germline values: CDR1 MNHEY, CDR2 SVGEGT. Between the trimmed V and J ends, which lost 4 bases and 5 bases, there was a span of 8 bases. The CDR3 sequence is CASSLYRTGELFF. DNA for the CDR3: TGTGCCAGCAGTTTATATCGGACCGGGGAGCTGTTTTTT.

This clonotype occurred many times. This rearrangement joins TRBV6-1 to TRBJ2-1; 11 positions agree with TRBD2. Losses at the gene ends were 6 bases for V and 3 bases for J; bases not matched to a gene: 1. Per the germline V gene, CDR1 is MNHNS and CDR2 is SASEGT. CDR3 length: 14 amino acids. The CDR3 loop reads CASSGLAGYNEQFF. CDR3 coding DNA: TGTGCCAGCAGCGGACTAGCGGGCTACAATGAGCAGTTCTTC.

This chain links TRBV6-1 with TRBJ2-2, with unresolved D. Between the trimmed V and J ends, which lost 8 bases and 2 bases, there was a span of 12 bases. The germline gives CDR1 MNHNS, CDR2 SASEGT. The CDR3 consists of 14 residues. CDR3 coding DNA: TGTGCCAGCCGGGTCCAGATAAACACCGGGGAGCTGTTTTTT. It specifies CASRVQINTGELFF.

The chain combines TRBV12-3 or TRBV12-4 with TRBJ2-6; D is unclear. Trimming took 3 bases from V and 0 from J, leaving 9 bases between them. The length of the CDR3 is 16 residues. The CDR3: CASSLGRNSGANVLTF. The CDR3, as DNA: TGTGCCAGCAGTTTGGGCAGGAACTCTGGGGCCAACGTCCTGACTTTC.

On this clonotype: Given a much more abundant clone one base away, this may be a read error. The chain couples TRBV5-1 to TRBJ2-3; no reliable D call. The germline V and J ends were trimmed by 3 bases and 0 bases, with 11 bases remaining between them. The germline gives CDR1 SGHRS, CDR2 YFSETQ. This CDR3 is 15 amino acids long. DNA of the CDR3: TGCGCCAGCAGCTGCCCGGGTTCTAGCACAGATACGCAGTATTTT. It specifies CASSCPGSSTDTQYF.

This clonotype was counted at least ten times. This sequence joins TRBV14 and TRBJ2-3; maybe TRBD1 (5 bases). This CDR3 has 14 residues. Per the germline V gene, CDR1 is SGHDN and CDR2 is FVKESK. V was cut by 2 bases and J by 4 bases, with 10 bases left in between. CDR3 sequence: CASSQTGVSDTQYF. CDR3 DNA: TGTGCCAGCAGCCAAACAGGTGTGTCAGATACGCAGTATTTT.

J is TRBJ2-7 and V is TRBV20-1; unclear D gene. V was pared by 2 bases and J by 2 bases, with 10 bases between. In germline, CDR1 is DFQATT, CDR2 SNEGSKA (reference sequence). This CDR3 spans 13 amino acids. The CDR3 region is CSARYRDPYEQYF. CDR3 in DNA: TGCAGTGCTAGATATCGCGACCCCTACGAGCAGTACTTC.

This clonotype was observed at least ten times. V and J are TRBV5-1 and TRBJ2-6; 8 bases are a match to TRBD1. The V segment lost 0 bases and the J segment 0 bases; nucleotides outside the gene matches: 5. The CDR3 is made up of 18 amino acids. CDR1 and CDR2 from the germline V gene are SGHRS and YFSETQ. CDR3 region: CASSLVQGAYSGANVLTF. In nucleotides, the CDR3 is TGCGCCAGCAGCTTGGTTCAGGGGGCGTACTCTGGGGCCAACGTCCTGACTTTC. The full variable domain, completed using reference TRBV5-1 and TRBJ2-6, is KAGVTQTPRYLIKTRGQQVTLSCSPISGHRSVSWYQQTPGQGLQFLFEYFSETQRNKGNFPGRFSGRQFSNSRSEMNVSTLELGDSALYLCASSLVQGAYSGANVLTFGAGSRLTVL.

This clonotype was recorded many times. The V and J genes are TRBV11-2 and TRBJ2-7; D is tentatively TRBD1 or TRBD2 (6 bases each). Deletions cut 4 bases from V and 4 bases from J, with 17 bases between. Germline CDR1 and CDR2: SGHAT and FQNNGV. The CDR3 is made up of 15 amino acids. The chain's CDR3 is CASSSGRRGFYEQYF. As DNA, the CDR3 is TGTGCCAGCAGCTCGGGACGGAGGGGGTTTTACGAGCAGTACTTC.